These 4 T cell receptor beta chains were sequenced from one sample in a study of CD8+ T cells in alopecia areata. After isolation, RNA underwent reverse transcription to generate cDNA as the sequencing template. Clones were sequenced by immunoSEQ multiplex PCR, and TCRdb holds only the in-frame ones, with some missing. The sample carries some 170,000 clones, less than 80% recorded once. The starting material was CD8+ T cells sorted from blood, obtained at week 0. These receptors came from a human donor with alopecia areata.

The V call is TRBV14, the J call TRBJ2-1, with D perhaps being TRBD1 or TRBD2 (5 bases each). The germline V gene encodes CDR1 SGHDN and CDR2 FVKESK. Trimming pared 5 bases from V and 8 bases from J, leaving 28 bases between. The CDR3 spans 18 residues. In DNA form, the CDR3 reads TGTGCCAGCAGCTCCCGGGAAGACTTTACGGGACCGAAGTATGAGCAGTTCTTC. It yields the protein CASSSREDFTGPKYEQFF.

The chain uses TRBV27 and TRBJ2-1; no clear D gene. The CDR3 length is 13 residues. Per the germline V gene, CDR1 is MNHEY and CDR2 is SMNVEV (reference sequence). V lost 2 bases and J lost 7, with 9 bases in between. CDR3 region: CASSLIARNEQFF. The CDR3 DNA is TGTGCCAGCAGTTTAATCGCTCGGAATGAGCAGTTCTTC.

The genes are TRBV6-5 and TRBJ1-5; no definite D call. This CDR3 has 16 amino acids. Trimming stripped 4 bases from V and 0 bases from J, with 13 bases between. Germline V gene data show CDR1 as MNHEY and CDR2 as SVGAGI. CDR3 sequence reads: CASSWSGSDSNQPQHF. CDR3 nucleotide sequence: TGTGCCAGCAGTTGGTCAGGATCCGATAGCAATCAGCCCCAGCATTTT.

The chain couples TRBV2 to TRBJ2-7; D is perhaps TRBD2 (5 bases). This CDR3 comprises 12 residues. Trimming removed 8 bases from V and 5 bases from J, with 13 bases in between. In germline, CDR1 is SNHLY, CDR2 FYNNEI. This CDR3 is CASRPGIDEQYF. The CDR3 DNA sequence: TGTGCCAGCCGGCCGGGAATAGACGAGCAGTACTTC.